This passage covers 19 T cell receptor beta chains from one sample sequenced in a study of T cell responses to AZD1222 COVID-19 vaccine. Clones were read by immunoSEQ multiplex PCR, and TCRdb kept only the in-frame ones, dropping some. The sample carries about 150,000 clones, around 87% recorded once. The sequencing used peripheral blood, collected 28 days after the second AZD1222 dose. These receptors were obtained from an adult who received the AZD1222 COVID-19 vaccine.

The CDR3 sequence is CAWGDGINYGYTF. The DNA for the CDR3 is TGTGCCTGGGGGGACGGAATTAACTATGGCTACACCTTC. The chain uses TRBV30 and TRBJ1-2; D is perhaps TRBD1 (5 bases). Germline-derived CDR1 and CDR2 are GTSNPN and SVGIG (reference sequence). Deletions cut 5 bases from V and 1 base from J, with 11 bases between. The CDR3 loop spans 13 amino acids.

This clone was seen a few times. The V and J genes are TRBV19 and TRBJ2-3, with 7 bases that match TRBD2. The CDR3 has 15 residues. The germline V gene has CDR1 LNHDA and CDR2 SQIVND (reference sequence). Losses at the gene ends were 3 bases for V and 1 base for J; bases not matched to a gene: 4. The CDR3 region has the DNA TGTGCCAGTAGTATGATCAGCGGGGGCACAGATACGCAGTATTTT. Residues: CASSMISGGTDTQYF.

The V and J genes are TRBV15 and TRBJ2-2; D remains unclear. V was trimmed by 1 base and J by 3 bases, leaving 15 bases between them. The germline CDR1 and CDR2 sequences are LNHNV and YYDKDF (reference sequence). This CDR3 contains 17 residues. DNA for the CDR3: TGTGCCACCAGCAGAGTGAGTAGATCCACCCACACCGGGGAGCTGTTTTTT. It translates to CATSRVSRSTHTGELFF.

V usage is TRBV9 and J usage is TRBJ2-6; D gene ambiguous. CDR1 is SGDLS and CDR2 is YYNGEE in the germline V gene. This CDR3 has 16 amino acids. V dropped 3 bases and J dropped 1 base, with 11 bases sitting between them. CDR3 region: CASSGATRSGANVLTF. For the CDR3, the DNA is TGTGCCAGCAGCGGGGCCACAAGGTCTGGGGCCAACGTCCTGACTTTC. Full variable domain (rest looked up from reference TRBV9 and TRBJ2-6): DSGVTQTPKHLITATGQRVTLRCSPRSGDLSVYWYQQSLDQGLQFLIQYYNGEERAKGNILERFSAQQFPDLHSELNLSSLELGDSALYFCASSGATRSGANVLTFGAGSRLTVL.

The chain is built from TRBV19 and TRBJ2-5; D is unresolved. V lost 3 bases to trimming and J lost 3 bases, with 14 bases between them. CDR1 and CDR2 (germline): LNHDA, SQIVND (reference sequence). This CDR3 has 15 residues. The CDR3 region has the DNA TGTGCCAGTAGTATGGGCGCTAACCCGAAAGAGACCCAGTACTTC. This codes for CASSMGANPKETQYF. Supplemented by reference TRBV19 and TRBJ2-5, the full variable domain reads DGGITQSPKYLFRKEGQNVTLSCEQNLNHDAMYWYRQDPGQGLRLIYYSQIVNDFQKGDIAEGYSVSREKKESFPLTVTSAQKNPTAFYLCASSMGANPKETQYFGPGTRLLVL.

The chain links TRBV5-6 to TRBJ2-7, with TRBD2 matching 8 bases. V shed 0 bases and J 2 bases; nucleotides not matched to a gene: 4. CDR1 SGHDT and CDR2 YYEEEE come from the germline V gene. This CDR3 contains 15 residues. The CDR3 is CASSLALAGTYEQYF. The CDR3 DNA reads TGTGCCAGCAGCTTGGCCCTAGCGGGCACCTACGAGCAGTACTTC.

The chain is built from TRBV6-5 and TRBJ1-5, with 9 bases identical to TRBD1. Trimming cost V 6 bases and J 8 bases; bases outside gene matches: 8. The CDR3 covers 14 residues. The germline V gene has CDR1 MNHEY and CDR2 SVGAGI. This CDR3 is CASSPGQGHEPQHF. The CDR3 region has the DNA TGTGCCAGCAGCCCGGGACAGGGACATGAGCCCCAGCATTTT.

The rearrangement uses TRBV19 and TRBJ1-5, with 10 nucleotides matching TRBD1. This CDR3 is built from 20 residues. Per the germline V gene, CDR1 is LNHDA and CDR2 is SQIVND (reference sequence). V lost 7 bases to trimming and J lost 1 base; unmatched junction nucleotides: 19. Written as DNA, the CDR3 is TGTGCCAGTACCCTCAGGGAGGGACAGGGGCCCAATCGAAGCAATCAGCCCCAGCATTTT. The encoded protein is CASTLREGQGPNRSNQPQHF.

This chain joins TRBV28 and TRBJ2-3; D remains ambiguous. Germline V gives CDR1 MDHEN, CDR2 SYDVKM. The CDR3 consists of 13 residues. The V gene lost 2 bases and the J gene lost 7 bases, with 10 bases spanning the gap. Here the CDR3 DNA reads TGTGCCAGCAGTTTACGCCTTAGCTATACGCAGTATTTT. Amino acids: CASSLRLSYTQYF.

The genes are TRBV28 and TRBJ2-4; D is ambiguous. The germline V and J ends were trimmed by 4 bases and 8 bases, with 18 bases remaining between them. The V gene's germline CDR1 is MDHEN and CDR2 SYDVKM. The CDR3 consists of 15 residues. This CDR3 is CASSSPPDQSHIQYF. In DNA form, the CDR3 reads TGTGCCAGCAGTTCTCCTCCGGACCAGTCCCACATTCAGTACTTC.

The rearrangement joins TRBV27 to TRBJ1-4; D call uncertain. The germline CDR1 and CDR2 sequences are MNHEY and SMNVEV (reference sequence). The CDR3 is made up of 14 amino acids. The V end lost 3 bases, the J end lost 0 bases, and 5 bases lay between the germline ends. The CDR3 protein is CASSLGTTNEKLFF. The CDR3 DNA follows: TGTGCCAGCAGTTTGGGAACAACTAATGAAAAACTGTTTTTT. Combining the CDR3 with reference TRBV27 and TRBJ1-4 gives the whole variable domain EAQVTQNPRYLITVTGKKLTVTCSQNMNHEYMSWYRQDPGLGLRQIYYSMNVEVTDKGDVPEGYKVSRKEKRNFPLILESPSPNQTSLYFCASSLGTTNEKLFFGSGTQLSVL.

The chain recombines TRBV9 with TRBJ2-2; no reliable D call. CDR1 SGDLS and CDR2 YYNGEE come from the germline V gene. The CDR3 consists of 17 residues. The V end was cut by 4 bases, the J end by 0 bases, with 16 bases between. CDR3 in amino acids: CASSQGGVWANTGELFF. The CDR3 bases are TGTGCCAGCAGCCAAGGTGGGGTATGGGCGAACACCGGGGAGCTGTTTTTT.

V is TRBV24-1 and J is TRBJ2-1; 13 nucleotides agree with TRBD2. Germline assignment: CDR1 KGHDR and CDR2 SFDVKD. J lost 3 bases, V lost 5 bases, and 9 bases had no gene match. The length of the CDR3 is 18 residues. CDR3 region: CATSGFGTSGVDYNEQFF. CDR3 coding DNA: TGTGCCACCAGTGGGTTCGGGACTAGCGGGGTAGACTACAATGAGCAGTTCTTC.

This chain uses TRBV4-1 with TRBJ2-2; D is unclear. This CDR3 is built from 16 residues. Trimming cost V 3 bases and J 2 bases, with 13 bases left between them. The germline gives CDR1 MGHRA, CDR2 YSYEKL. CDR3 in amino acids: CASSQLDLVNTGELFF. CDR3 in DNA: TGCGCCAGCAGCCAGTTGGATTTAGTAAACACCGGGGAGCTGTTTTTT.

V usage is TRBV20-1 and J usage is TRBJ2-7, with a possible D match to TRBD1 (5 bases). This CDR3 is 11 amino acids long. The germline V gene has CDR1 DFQATT and CDR2 SNEGSKA (reference sequence). Trimming took 5 bases from V and 6 from J, leaving 11 bases between them. The CDR3 nucleotides are TGCAGTGCTTCTCAGGGATCCGAGCAGTACTTC. This encodes CSASQGSEQYF.

V gene TRBV18 combines with J gene TRBJ1-4, with D possibly being TRBD1 (5 bases). V lost 2 bases and J lost 0, with 10 bases in between. CDR1 is KGHSH and CDR2 is LQKENI in the germline V gene. The CDR3 sequence is 16 residues long. The CDR3 DNA is TGTGCCAGCTCACCAGGGACGAAAGCAACTAATGAAAAACTGTTTTTT. Translating it yields CASSPGTKATNEKLFF.

The chain joins TRBV29-1 to TRBJ1-1; 7 nucleotides align to TRBD1. Trimming took 7 bases from V and 1 from J; bases not matched to a gene: 6. CDR3 length: 13 amino acids. Looked up from germline, CDR1 is SQVTM and CDR2 is ANQGSEA. CDR3 nucleotides: TGCAGCGGTGCGACAGGGACGAACACTGAAGCTTTCTTT. Its protein is CSGATGTNTEAFF.

This clone was recorded only once. This chain links TRBV5-1 with TRBJ1-2; the D gene is possibly TRBD1 (6 bases). Germline-derived CDR1 and CDR2 are SGHRS and YFSETQ. Trimming pared 0 bases from V and 4 bases from J, leaving 13 bases between. The CDR3 sequence is 15 residues long. Here the CDR3 reads CASSLETGPGYGYTF. CDR3 DNA: TGCGCCAGCAGCTTGGAGACAGGCCCGGGCTATGGCTACACCTTC.

V usage is TRBV28 and J usage is TRBJ1-1; D is possibly TRBD1 (6 bases). The ends were cut back, 2 bases at V and 5 bases at J, with 9 bases in the middle. CDR3 length: 13 residues. CDR1 and CDR2 from the germline V gene are MDHEN and SYDVKM. Here the CDR3 reads CASSLQGRTEAFF. The CDR3 coding sequence is TGTGCCAGCAGTTTACAGGGGCGGACTGAAGCTTTCTTT.